These 6 T cell receptor beta chains share one sample of origin, sequenced in a study of beta chain features in type 1 diabetes. The isolated RNA, all of it, was reverse transcribed, so expressed TCRB transcripts were what got sequenced. Generated by immunoSEQ multiplex PCR, the TCRdb table keeps only in-frame clones and is missing some. The sample includes hundreds of thousands of clones, roughly 17% seen only once; the top ten take about 0.025%. Sample: naive CD4+ T cells from blood. The receptors come from a woman younger than 35 in good health.

Comments on this clone: The sample holds other DNA sequences that translate to the same CDR3. This chain links TRBV6-5 with TRBJ2-7, with D possibly TRBD1 on 5 matching bases. Per germline, CDR1 MNHEY and CDR2 SVGAGI. This CDR3 contains 12 residues. V lost 5 bases to trimming and J lost 0 bases, with 5 bases between them. CDR3 nucleotides: TGTGCCAGCAGTCAGGGCTCCTACGAGCAGTACTTC. This translates into CASSQGSYEQYF.

This rearrangement joins TRBV5-1 to TRBJ2-1; D unresolved. This CDR3 contains 16 residues. Germline V lookup: CDR1 SGHRS, CDR2 YFSETQ. V lost 2 bases, J lost 7 bases, and 19 bases lay in between. This CDR3 is CASSFGVVGRTNEQFF. CDR3 bases: TGCGCCAGCAGCTTCGGCGTGGTCGGCAGAACAAATGAGCAGTTCTTC.

The chain employs TRBV25-1 and TRBJ2-1; D might be TRBD1 or TRBD2, each matching 5 bases. CDR1 MGHDK and CDR2 SYGVNS come from the germline V gene. V shed 3 bases and J shed 6 bases, with 21 bases lying between them. The CDR3 is 17 residues long. Here the CDR3 DNA reads TGTGCCAGCAGTGAGGGGGAGAAGACGGACCATGCCAATGAGCAGTTCTTC. Translated: CASSEGEKTDHANEQFF.

The J gene is TRBJ2-5, the V gene TRBV28; 7 bases fit TRBD1. Trimming cost V 5 bases and J 3 bases; bases outside gene matches: 9. The length of the CDR3 is 15 residues. CDR1 is MDHEN, CDR2 SYDVKM, per germline. The CDR3 here is CASSPPPGQKETQYF. The DNA for the CDR3 is TGTGCCAGCAGTCCACCACCGGGACAGAAAGAGACCCAGTACTTC.

V is TRBV7-8 and J is TRBJ1-2, with D unclear. V shed 5 bases and J shed 5 bases, with 12 bases lying between them. CDR1 is SGHVS and CDR2 is FQNEAQ in the germline V gene. The CDR3 runs to 13 residues. CDR3 sequence: CASSQPEVYGYTF. In DNA form, the CDR3 reads TGTGCCAGCAGCCAACCGGAGGTGTATGGCTACACCTTC.

This clone was seen only once. The V and J genes are TRBV7-9 and TRBJ2-5, with 7 bases lining up with TRBD1. Trimming took 2 bases from V and 5 from J; bases not matched to a gene: 5. This CDR3 has 14 amino acids. The germline V gene encodes CDR1 SEHNR and CDR2 FQNEAQ (reference sequence). CDR3 loop: CASSLWDRGETQYF. CDR3 DNA: TGTGCCAGCAGCTTATGGGACAGAGGGGAGACCCAGTACTTC.